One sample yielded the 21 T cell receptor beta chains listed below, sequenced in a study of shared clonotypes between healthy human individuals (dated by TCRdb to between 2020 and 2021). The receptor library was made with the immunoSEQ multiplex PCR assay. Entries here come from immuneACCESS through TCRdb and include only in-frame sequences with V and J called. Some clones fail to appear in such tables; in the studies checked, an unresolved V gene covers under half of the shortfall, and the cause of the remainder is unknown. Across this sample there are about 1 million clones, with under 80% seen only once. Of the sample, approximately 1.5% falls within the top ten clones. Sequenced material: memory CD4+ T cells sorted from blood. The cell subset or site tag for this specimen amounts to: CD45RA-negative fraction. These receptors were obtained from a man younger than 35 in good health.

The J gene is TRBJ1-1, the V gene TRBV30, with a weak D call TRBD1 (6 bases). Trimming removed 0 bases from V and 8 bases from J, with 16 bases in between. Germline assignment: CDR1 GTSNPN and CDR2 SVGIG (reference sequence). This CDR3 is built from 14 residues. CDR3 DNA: TGTGCCTGGAGTGTACGAGGGGGGCGCGGGGAAGCTTTCTTT. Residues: CAWSVRGGRGEAFF.

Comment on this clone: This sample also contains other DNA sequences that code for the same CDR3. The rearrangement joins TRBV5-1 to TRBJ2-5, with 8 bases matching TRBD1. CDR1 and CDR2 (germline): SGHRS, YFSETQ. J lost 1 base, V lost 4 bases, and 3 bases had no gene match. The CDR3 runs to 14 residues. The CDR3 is CASSPTGGQETQYF. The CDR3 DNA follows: TGCGCCAGCAGCCCTACAGGGGGCCAAGAGACCCAGTACTTC. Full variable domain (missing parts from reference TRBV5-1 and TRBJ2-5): KAGVTQTPRYLIKTRGQQVTLSCSPISGHRSVSWYQQTPGQGLQFLFEYFSETQRNKGNFPGRFSGRQFSNSRSEMNVSTLELGDSALYLCASSPTGGQETQYFGPGTRLLVL.

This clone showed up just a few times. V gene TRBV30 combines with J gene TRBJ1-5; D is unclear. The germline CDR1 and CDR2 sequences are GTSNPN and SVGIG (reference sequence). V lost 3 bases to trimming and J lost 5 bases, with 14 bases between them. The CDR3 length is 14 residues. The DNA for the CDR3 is TGTGCCTGGAGCGGAGGGTTCATGGATCAGCCCCAGCATTTT. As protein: CAWSGGFMDQPQHF.

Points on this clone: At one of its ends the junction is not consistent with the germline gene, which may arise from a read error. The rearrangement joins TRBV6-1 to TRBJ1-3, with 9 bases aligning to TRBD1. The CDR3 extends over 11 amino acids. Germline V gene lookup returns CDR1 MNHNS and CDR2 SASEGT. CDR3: CASRTTGQGFF. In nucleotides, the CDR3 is TGTGCCAGCAGAACAACCGGACAGGGGTTTTTT.

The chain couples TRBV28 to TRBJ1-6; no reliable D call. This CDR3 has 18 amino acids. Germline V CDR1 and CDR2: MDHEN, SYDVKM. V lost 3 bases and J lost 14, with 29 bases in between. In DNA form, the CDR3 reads TGTGCCAGCAGTTTTTACTTCCGATTGTCCGAGAGTTTTTTCACCCTCCACTTT. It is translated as CASSFYFRLSESFFTLHF.

The chain's CDR3 is CASSYSPLPGRDTF. DNA for the CDR3: TGTGCCAGCAGTTACTCCCCGCTTCCGGGCAGGGACACCTTC. The rearrangement joins TRBV6-6 to TRBJ1-2; D may be TRBD1 (5 bases). The CDR3 runs 14 residues. V lost 0 bases, J lost 12 bases, and 17 bases lay in between. The germline CDR1 and CDR2 sequences are MNHNY and SVGAGI (reference sequence).

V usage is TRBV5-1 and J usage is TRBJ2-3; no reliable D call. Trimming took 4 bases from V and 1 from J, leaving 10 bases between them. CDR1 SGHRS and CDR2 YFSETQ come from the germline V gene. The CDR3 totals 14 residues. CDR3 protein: CASSPQAGTDTQYF. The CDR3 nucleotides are TGCGCCAGCAGCCCGCAGGCAGGCACAGATACGCAGTATTTT.

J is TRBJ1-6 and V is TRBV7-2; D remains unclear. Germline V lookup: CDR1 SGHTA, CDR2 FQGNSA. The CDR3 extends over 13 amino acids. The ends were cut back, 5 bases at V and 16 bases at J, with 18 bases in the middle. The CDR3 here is CASSPQGPELLHF. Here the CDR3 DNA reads TGTGCCAGCAGCCCCCAAGGACCCGAACTTCTCCACTTT.

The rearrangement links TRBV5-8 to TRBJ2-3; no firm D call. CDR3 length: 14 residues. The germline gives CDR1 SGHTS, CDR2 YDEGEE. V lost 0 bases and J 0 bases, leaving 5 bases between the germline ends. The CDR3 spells CASSLGLSTDTQYF. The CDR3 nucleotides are TGTGCCAGCAGCTTGGGGCTGAGCACAGATACGCAGTATTTT.

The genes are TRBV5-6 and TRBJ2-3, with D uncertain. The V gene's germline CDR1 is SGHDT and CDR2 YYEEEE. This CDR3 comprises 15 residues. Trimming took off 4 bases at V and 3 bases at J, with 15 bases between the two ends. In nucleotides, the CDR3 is TGTGCCAGCAGCAAAAACCCGGGTGGGACAGATACGCAGTATTTT. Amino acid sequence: CASSKNPGGTDTQYF.

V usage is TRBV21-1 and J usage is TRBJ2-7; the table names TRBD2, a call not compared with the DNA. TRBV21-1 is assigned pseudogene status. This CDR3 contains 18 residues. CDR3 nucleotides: TGTGCCAGCAGCAAAACCGGGGGACCTATTCGGGCCTCCTACGAGCAGTACTTC. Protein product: CASSKTGGPIRASYEQYF.

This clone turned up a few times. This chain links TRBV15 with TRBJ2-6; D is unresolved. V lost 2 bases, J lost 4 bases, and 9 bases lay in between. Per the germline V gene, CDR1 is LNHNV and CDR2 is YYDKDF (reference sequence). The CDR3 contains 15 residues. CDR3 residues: CATSRKGRGANVLTF. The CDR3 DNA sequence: TGTGCCACCAGCAGAAAGGGAAGAGGGGCCAACGTCCTGACTTTC.

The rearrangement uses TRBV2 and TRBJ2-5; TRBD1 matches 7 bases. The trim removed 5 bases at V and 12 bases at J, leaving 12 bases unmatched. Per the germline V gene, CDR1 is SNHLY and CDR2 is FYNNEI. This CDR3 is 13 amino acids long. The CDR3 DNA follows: TGTGCCAGCAGTAGGGGGCGGACGGGCGGAAAGTACTTC. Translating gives CASSRGRTGGKYF.

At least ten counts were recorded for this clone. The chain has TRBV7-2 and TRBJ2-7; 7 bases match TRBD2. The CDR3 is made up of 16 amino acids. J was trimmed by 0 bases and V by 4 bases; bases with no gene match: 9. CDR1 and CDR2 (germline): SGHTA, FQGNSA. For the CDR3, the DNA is TGTGCCAGCAGCTATAGGTCCGCGGGGGACTCCTACGAGCAGTACTTC. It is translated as CASSYRSAGDSYEQYF.

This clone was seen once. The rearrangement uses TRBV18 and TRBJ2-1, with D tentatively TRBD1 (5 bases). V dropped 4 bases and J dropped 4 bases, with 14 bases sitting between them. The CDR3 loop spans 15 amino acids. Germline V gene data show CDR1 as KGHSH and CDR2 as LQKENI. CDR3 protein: CASSRPTGFYNEQFF. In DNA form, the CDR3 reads TGTGCCAGCTCACGGCCAACAGGTTTTTACAATGAGCAGTTCTTC.

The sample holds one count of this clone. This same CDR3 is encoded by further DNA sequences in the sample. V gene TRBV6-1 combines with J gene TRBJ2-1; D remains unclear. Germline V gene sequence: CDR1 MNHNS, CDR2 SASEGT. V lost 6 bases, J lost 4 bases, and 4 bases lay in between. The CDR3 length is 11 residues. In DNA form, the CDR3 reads TGTGCCAGCAGCCCTTACAATGAGCAGTTCTTC. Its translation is CASSPYNEQFF.

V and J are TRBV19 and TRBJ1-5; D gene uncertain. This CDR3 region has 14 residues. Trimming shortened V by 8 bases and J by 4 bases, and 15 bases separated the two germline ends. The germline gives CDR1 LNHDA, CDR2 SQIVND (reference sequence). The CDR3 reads CASRLWATNQPQHF. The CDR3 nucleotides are TGTGCCAGTCGCCTTTGGGCCACTAATCAGCCCCAGCATTTT.

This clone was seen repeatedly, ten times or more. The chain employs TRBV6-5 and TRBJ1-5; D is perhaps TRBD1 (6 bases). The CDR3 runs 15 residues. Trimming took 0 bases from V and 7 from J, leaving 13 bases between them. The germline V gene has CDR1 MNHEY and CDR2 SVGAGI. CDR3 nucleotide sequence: TGTGCCAGCAGTTACTCGAGGGGGGCTGGACAGCCCCAGCATTTT. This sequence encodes CASSYSRGAGQPQHF.

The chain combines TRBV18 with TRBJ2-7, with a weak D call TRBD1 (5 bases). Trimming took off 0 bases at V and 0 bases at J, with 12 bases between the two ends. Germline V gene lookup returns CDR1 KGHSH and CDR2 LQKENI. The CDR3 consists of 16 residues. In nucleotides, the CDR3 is TGTGCCAGCTCACCACCGAGTCAGGGTCGCTCCTACGAGCAGTACTTC. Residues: CASSPPSQGRSYEQYF.

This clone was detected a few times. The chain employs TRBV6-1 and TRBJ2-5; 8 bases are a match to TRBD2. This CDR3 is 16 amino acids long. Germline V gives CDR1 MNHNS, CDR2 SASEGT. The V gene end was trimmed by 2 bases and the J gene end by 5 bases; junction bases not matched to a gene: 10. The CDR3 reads CASSELVLAGRETQYF. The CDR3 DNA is TGTGCCAGCAGTGAATTGGTCCTAGCGGGTAGGGAGACCCAGTACTTC.

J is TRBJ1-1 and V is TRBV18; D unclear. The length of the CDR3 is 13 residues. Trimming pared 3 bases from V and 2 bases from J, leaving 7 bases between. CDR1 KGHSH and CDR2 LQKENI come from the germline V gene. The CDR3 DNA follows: TGTGCCAGCTCACCGATACACAACACTGAAGCTTTCTTT. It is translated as CASSPIHNTEAFF.